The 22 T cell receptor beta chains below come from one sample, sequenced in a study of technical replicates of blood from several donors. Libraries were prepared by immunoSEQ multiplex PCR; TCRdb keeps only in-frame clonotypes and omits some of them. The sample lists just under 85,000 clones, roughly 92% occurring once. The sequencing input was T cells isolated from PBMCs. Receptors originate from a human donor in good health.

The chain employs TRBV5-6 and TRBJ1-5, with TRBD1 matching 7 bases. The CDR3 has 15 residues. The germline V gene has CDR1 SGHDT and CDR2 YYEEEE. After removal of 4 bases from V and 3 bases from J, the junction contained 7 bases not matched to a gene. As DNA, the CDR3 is TGTGCCAGCAGCGGCTTCGACAGGGACAATCAGCCCCAGCATTTT. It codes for CASSGFDRDNQPQHF.

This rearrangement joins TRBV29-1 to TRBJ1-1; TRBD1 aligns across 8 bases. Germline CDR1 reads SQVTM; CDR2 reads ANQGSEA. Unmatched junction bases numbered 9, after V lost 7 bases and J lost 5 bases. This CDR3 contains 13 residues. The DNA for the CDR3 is TGCAGCGCCTCCACAGGGGGTTGGACTGAAGCTTTCTTT. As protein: CSASTGGWTEAFF.

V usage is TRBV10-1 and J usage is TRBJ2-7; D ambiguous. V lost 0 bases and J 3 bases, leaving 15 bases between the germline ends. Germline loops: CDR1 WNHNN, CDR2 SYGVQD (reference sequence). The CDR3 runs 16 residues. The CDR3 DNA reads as TGCGCCAGCAGTGAGTCGAGGTCTTGGCCCCACTACGAGCAGTACTTC. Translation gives CASSESRSWPHYEQYF.

This chain's CDR3 is CASSRASGGTDTQYF. The CDR3 bases are TGTGCCAGCAGCAGGGCTAGCGGGGGAACAGATACGCAGTATTTT. V gene TRBV5-6 combines with J gene TRBJ2-3; 10 bases align to TRBD2. This CDR3 has 15 residues. Germline lookup yields CDR1 SGHDT and CDR2 YYEEEE. With V trimmed by 4 bases and J by 3 bases, 5 bases remained unmatched.

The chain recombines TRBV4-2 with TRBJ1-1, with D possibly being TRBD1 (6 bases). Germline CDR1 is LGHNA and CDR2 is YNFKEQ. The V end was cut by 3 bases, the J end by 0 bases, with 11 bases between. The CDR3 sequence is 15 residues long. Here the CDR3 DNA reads TGTGCCAGCAGCCAGCCAGGGGAGCTGAACACTGAAGCTTTCTTT. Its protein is CASSQPGELNTEAFF.

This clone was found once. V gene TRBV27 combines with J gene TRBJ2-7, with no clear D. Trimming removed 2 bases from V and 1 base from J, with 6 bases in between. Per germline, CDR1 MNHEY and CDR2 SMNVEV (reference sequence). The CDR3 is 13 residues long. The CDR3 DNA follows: TGTGCCAGCAGTTTACAGAAATCCTACGAGCAGTACTTC. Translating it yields CASSLQKSYEQYF.

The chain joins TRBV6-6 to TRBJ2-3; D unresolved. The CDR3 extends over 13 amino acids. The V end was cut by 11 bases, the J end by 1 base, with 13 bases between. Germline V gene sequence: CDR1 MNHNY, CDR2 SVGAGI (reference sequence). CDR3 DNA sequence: TGTGCCTCCAACCGGGTAGGCACAGATACGCAGTATTTT. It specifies CASNRVGTDTQYF.

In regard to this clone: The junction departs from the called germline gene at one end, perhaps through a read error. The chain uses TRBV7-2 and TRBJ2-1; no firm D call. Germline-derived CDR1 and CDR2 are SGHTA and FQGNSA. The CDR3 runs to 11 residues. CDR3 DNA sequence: TGTGCCAGCAGCGCCTACGATGAGCAGTTCTTC. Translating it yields CASSAYDEQFF.

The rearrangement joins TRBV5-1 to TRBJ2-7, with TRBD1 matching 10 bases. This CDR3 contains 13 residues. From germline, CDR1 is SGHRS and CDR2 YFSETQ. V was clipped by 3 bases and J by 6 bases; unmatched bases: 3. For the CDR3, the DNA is TGCGCCAGCAGCTGGGGGACAGGGGCCGAGCAGTACTTC. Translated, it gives CASSWGTGAEQYF.

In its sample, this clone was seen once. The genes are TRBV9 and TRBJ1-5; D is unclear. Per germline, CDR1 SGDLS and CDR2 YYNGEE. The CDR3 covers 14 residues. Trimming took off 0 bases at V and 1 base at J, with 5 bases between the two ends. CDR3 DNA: TGTGCCAGCAGCGTAGGAGCGAGCAATCAGCCCCAGCATTTT. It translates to CASSVGASNQPQHF.

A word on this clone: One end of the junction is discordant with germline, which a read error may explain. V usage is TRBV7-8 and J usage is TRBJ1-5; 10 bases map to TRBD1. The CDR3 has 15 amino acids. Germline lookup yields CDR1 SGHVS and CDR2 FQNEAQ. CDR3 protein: CASNLWSGQGTPQHF. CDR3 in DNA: TGTGCCAGCAACTTATGGTCGGGACAGGGGACCCCCCAGCATTTT.

Written as DNA, the CDR3 is TGTGCCAGCAGCTTAGGGGACTATTACACAGATACGCAGTATTTT. Translated, it gives CASSLGDYYTDTQYF. The chain links TRBV7-6 to TRBJ2-3; 7 positions agree with TRBD2. The CDR3 extends over 15 amino acids. Germline CDR1 and CDR2: SGHVS and FNYEAQ. V shed 1 base and J 2 bases; nucleotides not matched to a gene: 3.

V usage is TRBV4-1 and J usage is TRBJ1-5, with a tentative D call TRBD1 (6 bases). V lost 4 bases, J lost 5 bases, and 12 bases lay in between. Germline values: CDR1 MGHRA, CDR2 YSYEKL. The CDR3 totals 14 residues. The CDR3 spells CASSPRTVHQPQHF. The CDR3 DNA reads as TGCGCCAGCAGCCCCCGGACAGTCCATCAGCCCCAGCATTTT.

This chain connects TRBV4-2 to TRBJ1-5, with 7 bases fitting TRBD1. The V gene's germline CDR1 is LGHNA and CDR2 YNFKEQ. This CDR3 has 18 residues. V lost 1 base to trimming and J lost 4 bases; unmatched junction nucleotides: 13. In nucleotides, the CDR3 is TGTGCCAGCAGCCAAGGCCCTCGAGGGGGCATGGGGAATCAGCCCCAGCATTTT. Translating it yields CASSQGPRGGMGNQPQHF.

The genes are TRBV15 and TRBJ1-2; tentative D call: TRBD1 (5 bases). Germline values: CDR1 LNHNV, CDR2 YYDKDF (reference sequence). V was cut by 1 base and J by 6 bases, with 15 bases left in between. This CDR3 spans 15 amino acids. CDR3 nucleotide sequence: TGTGCCACCAGCAGAGTATCGGCAGGGAAGGATGGCTACACCTTC. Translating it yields CATSRVSAGKDGYTF.

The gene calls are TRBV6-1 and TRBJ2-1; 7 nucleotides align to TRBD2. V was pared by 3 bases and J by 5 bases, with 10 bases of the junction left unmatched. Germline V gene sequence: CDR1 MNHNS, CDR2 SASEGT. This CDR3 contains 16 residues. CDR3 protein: CASSDYWDYTHNEQFF. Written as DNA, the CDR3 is TGTGCCAGCAGTGATTATTGGGACTATACTCACAATGAGCAGTTCTTC.

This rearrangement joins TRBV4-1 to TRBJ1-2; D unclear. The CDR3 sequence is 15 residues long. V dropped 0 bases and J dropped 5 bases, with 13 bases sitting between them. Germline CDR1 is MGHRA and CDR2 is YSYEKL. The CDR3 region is CASSQENAALYGYTF. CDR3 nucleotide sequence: TGCGCCAGCAGCCAAGAAAATGCGGCGCTTTATGGCTACACCTTC.

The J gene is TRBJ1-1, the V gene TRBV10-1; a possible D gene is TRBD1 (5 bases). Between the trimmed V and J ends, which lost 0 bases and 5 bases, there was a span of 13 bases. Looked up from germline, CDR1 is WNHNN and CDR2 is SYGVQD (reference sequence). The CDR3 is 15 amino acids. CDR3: CASSESASSGTEAFF. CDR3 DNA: TGCGCCAGCAGTGAGTCGGCCAGCTCAGGGACTGAAGCTTTCTTT.

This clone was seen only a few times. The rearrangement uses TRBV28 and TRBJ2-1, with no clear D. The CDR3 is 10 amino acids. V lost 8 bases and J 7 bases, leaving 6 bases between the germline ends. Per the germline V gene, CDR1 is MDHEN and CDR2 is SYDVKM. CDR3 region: CASARNEQFF. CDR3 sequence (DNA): TGTGCCAGCGCCAGGAATGAGCAGTTCTTC.

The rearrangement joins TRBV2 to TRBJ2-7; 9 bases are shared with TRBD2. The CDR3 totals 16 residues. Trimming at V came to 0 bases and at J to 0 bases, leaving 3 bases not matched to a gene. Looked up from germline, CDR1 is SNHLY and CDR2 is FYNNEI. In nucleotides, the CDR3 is TGTGCCAGCAGTGAAGCCCTTAGCGGGAGCTCCTACGAGCAGTACTTC. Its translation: CASSEALSGSSYEQYF.

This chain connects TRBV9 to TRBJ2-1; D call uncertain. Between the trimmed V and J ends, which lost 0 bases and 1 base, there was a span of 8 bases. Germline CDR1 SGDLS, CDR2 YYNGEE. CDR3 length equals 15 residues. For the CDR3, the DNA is TGTGCCAGCAGCGTAGCTAGTTCGTCCTACAATGAGCAGTTCTTC. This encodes CASSVASSSYNEQFF.

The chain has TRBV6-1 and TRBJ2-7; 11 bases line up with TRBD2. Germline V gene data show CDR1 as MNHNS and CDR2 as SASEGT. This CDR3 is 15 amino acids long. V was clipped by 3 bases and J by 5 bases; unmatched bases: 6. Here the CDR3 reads CASSELSGRVDEQYF. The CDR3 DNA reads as TGTGCCAGCAGTGAGCTTAGCGGGAGGGTAGACGAGCAGTACTTC.